The 16 T cell receptor beta chains given below trace back to one sample, sequenced in a study of control samples from healthy donors and cancer patients. Libraries were prepared by immunoSEQ multiplex PCR; TCRdb keeps only in-frame clonotypes and omits some of them. The sample includes about 69,000 clones, roughly nine tenths of them seen just once. Sequencing was done on a sample of PBMCs. The receptors originated from a man between 60 and 75 years old with colorectal cancer.

This chain connects TRBV7-3 to TRBJ2-1; a weak D match, TRBD2 (6 bases). The CDR3 is made up of 14 amino acids. V lost 5 bases and J 6 bases, leaving 14 bases between the germline ends. CDR1 SGHTA and CDR2 FQGTGA come from the germline V gene. The CDR3 coding sequence is TGTGCCAGCAGCCAAGCGGGTCGGATCAATGAGCAGTTCTTC. This codes for CASSQAGRINEQFF.

This clone was found a few times. The genes are TRBV5-1 and TRBJ2-7; 8 bases match TRBD1. V was clipped by 4 bases and J by 1 base; unmatched bases: 4. Germline CDR1 SGHRS, CDR2 YFSETQ. There are 14 residues in the CDR3. The CDR3 loop reads CASSPGQGSYEQYF. CDR3 bases: TGCGCCAGCAGCCCTGGACAGGGATCCTACGAGCAGTACTTC.

This clone was seen just once. The genes are TRBV5-6 and TRBJ1-5; 7 bases map to TRBD1. CDR1 and CDR2 (germline): SGHDT, YYEEEE. This CDR3 contains 15 residues. V gave up 3 bases and J gave up 4 bases; unmatched junction bases: 7. Here the CDR3 reads CASSSGDSINQPQHF. DNA of the CDR3: TGTGCCAGCAGCTCGGGGGACAGCATAAATCAGCCCCAGCATTTT.

The rearrangement joins TRBV5-4 to TRBJ2-7, with 8 bases lining up with TRBD1. The J segment lost 0 bases and the V segment lost 4 bases, leaving 6 bases of the junction unmatched. The CDR3 sequence is 15 residues long. Germline assignment: CDR1 SGHNT and CDR2 YYREEE (reference sequence). In DNA form, the CDR3 reads TGTGCCAGCAGCCCCGACAGGGGACGCTCCTACGAGCAGTACTTC. Translated, it gives CASSPDRGRSYEQYF.

The chain links TRBV5-5 to TRBJ1-6; D is unresolved. CDR3 length equals 16 residues. Germline CDR1 is SGHKS and CDR2 is YYEKEE (reference sequence). V lost 4 bases and J 0 bases, leaving 11 bases between the germline ends. The CDR3 DNA follows: TGTGCCAGCAGCACGGTTGGGAGCTCCTATAATTCACCCCTCCACTTT. Protein product: CASSTVGSSYNSPLHF.

The chain links TRBV5-1 to TRBJ1-5; no clear D gene. V was pared by 4 bases and J by 2 bases, with 10 bases between. The germline CDR1 and CDR2 sequences are SGHRS and YFSETQ. The CDR3 is made up of 14 amino acids. CDR3 coding DNA: TGCGCCAGCAGCCCGATTCAAGGCAATCAGCCCCAGCATTTT. Its protein is CASSPIQGNQPQHF.

V usage is TRBV28 and J usage is TRBJ1-1; no firm D call. The CDR3 runs to 14 residues. In germline, CDR1 is MDHEN, CDR2 SYDVKM. V was pared by 5 bases and J by 0 bases, with 10 bases between. The CDR3 DNA reads as TGTGCCAGCAGTGATCCAGGCTTGAACACTGAAGCTTTCTTT. As protein: CASSDPGLNTEAFF. The full variable domain, its missing parts supplied by reference TRBV28 and TRBJ1-1, is DVKVTQSSRYLVKRTGEKVFLECVQDMDHENMFWYRQDPGLGLRLIYFSYDVKMKEKGDIPEGYSVSREKKERFSLILESASTNQTSMYLCASSDPGLNTEAFFGQGTRLTVV.

The DNA of the CDR3 is TGTGCCAGTCTAGGGTCGGGACAGCTTAACTATGGCTACACCTTC. It codes for CASLGSGQLNYGYTF. V and J are TRBV28 and TRBJ1-2; 7 nucleotides agree with TRBD1. CDR1 is MDHEN, CDR2 SYDVKM, per germline. V trimming: 9 bases; J trimming: 1 base; junction bases outside the gene matches: 11. This CDR3 region has 15 residues.

This chain joins TRBV9 and TRBJ2-5; perhaps TRBD2 as D (6 bases). Per the germline V gene, CDR1 is SGDLS and CDR2 is YYNGEE. The CDR3 covers 14 residues. V was trimmed by 0 bases and J by 3 bases, leaving 9 bases between them. In DNA form, the CDR3 reads TGTGCCAGCAGCGTAGGGGTAGCGGAAGAGACCCAGTACTTC. Translating it yields CASSVGVAEETQYF.

V is TRBV5-1 and J is TRBJ1-5; 9 bases are shared with TRBD1. V trimming: 4 bases; J trimming: 6 bases; junction bases outside the gene matches: 5. This CDR3 contains 14 residues. The germline V gene encodes CDR1 SGHRS and CDR2 YFSETQ. The CDR3 nucleotides read TGCGCCAGCAGCCCAGGGACAGGGAGTCAGCCCCAGCATTTT. Translation gives CASSPGTGSQPQHF.

The rearrangement joins TRBV7-9 to TRBJ2-1; no reliable D call. Germline V gives CDR1 SEHNR, CDR2 FQNEAQ (reference sequence). The CDR3 sequence is 12 residues long. Trimming shortened V by 10 bases and J by 2 bases, and 9 bases separated the two germline ends. In DNA, the CDR3 is TGTGCCACGACCTTCGCCTACAATGAGCAGTTCTTC. Translated, it gives CATTFAYNEQFF.

This clone was seen just once. The J gene is TRBJ2-3, the V gene TRBV5-6, with TRBD1 matching 8 bases. CDR1 is SGHDT, CDR2 YYEEEE, per germline. CDR3 length equals 15 residues. V lost 1 base and J lost 3; bases outside the gene matches: 4. The CDR3 DNA follows: TGTGCCAGCAGCTTGCGGACAGGGTGGACAGATACGCAGTATTTT. It translates to CASSLRTGWTDTQYF.

The V gene is TRBV5-6, the J gene TRBJ2-5; TRBD2 agrees at 7 bases. The CDR3 contains 16 residues. V lost 4 bases to trimming and J lost 0 bases; unmatched junction nucleotides: 9. Germline V gives CDR1 SGHDT, CDR2 YYEEEE. The CDR3 region is CASSTRGSGYQETQYF. CDR3 DNA: TGTGCCAGCAGCACCCGGGGTAGCGGGTACCAAGAGACCCAGTACTTC. Full variable domain (outside the CDR3, taken from reference TRBV5-6 and TRBJ2-5): DAGVTQSPTHLIKTRGQQVTLRCSPKSGHDTVSWYQQALGQGPQFIFQYYEEEERQRGNFPDRFSGHQFPNYSSELNVNALLLGDSALYLCASSTRGSGYQETQYFGPGTRLLVL.

A few counts support this clone. V is TRBV7-3 and J is TRBJ2-2; TRBD2 matches 11 bases. Germline trimming cut 1 base from V and 4 bases from J; bases unmatched to any gene: 2. CDR3 length: 16 amino acids. Germline loops: CDR1 SGHTA, CDR2 FQGTGA. The DNA of the CDR3 is TGTGCCAGCAGCTTAAAGACTAGCGGGGCCACCGGGGAGCTGTTTTTT. Its protein product is CASSLKTSGATGELFF.

The rearrangement joins TRBV20-1 to TRBJ2-7; D unresolved. Per the germline V gene, CDR1 is DFQATT and CDR2 is SNEGSKA (reference sequence). The CDR3 is 14 amino acids. The ends were cut back, 3 bases at V and 0 bases at J, with 12 bases in the middle. CDR3 nucleotides: TGCAGTGCTAGTACGCTAGGGAACTCCTACGAGCAGTACTTC. The encoded protein is CSASTLGNSYEQYF.

This clone was counted a single time. This chain links TRBV27 with TRBJ1-6; 8 bases agree with TRBD1. Germline trimming cut 8 bases from V and 10 bases from J; bases unmatched to any gene: 7. This CDR3 comprises 13 residues. Germline CDR1 reads MNHEY; CDR2 reads SMNVEV (reference sequence). CDR3 bases: TGTGCCAGCCAGGGACAGGCCGGATCACCCCTCCACTTT. Its protein is CASQGQAGSPLHF.